The next 21 T cell receptor beta chains were all read from a single sample in a study of blood T cell repertoires in COVID-19. Produced via immunoSEQ multiplex PCR; TCRdb's table is partial and in-frame only. The table shows roughly 250,000 clones, with over 80% occurring only once. Sample: PBMCs or T cells enriched from blood (not recorded which). These receptors were obtained from a woman in her 30s with acute COVID-19.

V and J are TRBV29-1 and TRBJ1-5; 7 nucleotides match TRBD1. With 6 bases clipped from V and 3 bases from J, the junction kept 5 bases outside the gene matches. CDR1 and CDR2 (germline): SQVTM, ANQGSEA. The CDR3 length is 13 residues. This CDR3 is CSVGDRDNQPQHF. Here the CDR3 DNA reads TGCAGCGTCGGAGACAGGGACAATCAGCCCCAGCATTTT.

The chain couples TRBV25-1 to TRBJ1-6, with TRBD1 identical over 9 bases. The J segment lost 9 bases and the V segment lost 1 base, leaving 7 bases of the junction unmatched. CDR1 and CDR2 from the germline V gene are MGHDK and SYGVNS. The CDR3 consists of 16 residues. CDR3 coding DNA: TGTGCCAGCAGTGAATGGGGAGGGACAGGGACTTCACCCCTCCACTTT. It yields the protein CASSEWGGTGTSPLHF.

This chain connects TRBV2 to TRBJ1-5, with D perhaps matching TRBD1 (5 bases). The V end lost 5 bases, the J end lost 5 bases, and 13 bases lay between the germline ends. The CDR3 is made up of 14 amino acids. CDR1 is SNHLY, CDR2 FYNNEI, per germline. CDR3 loop: CASSSLGGDQPQHF. DNA of the CDR3: TGTGCCAGCAGTTCGTTGGGGGGTGATCAGCCCCAGCATTTT. The entire variable domain, with the rest obtained from reference TRBV2 and TRBJ1-5, is as follows: EPEVTQTPSHQVTQMGQEVILRCVPISNHLYFYWYRQILGQKVEFLVSFYNNEISEKSEIFDDQFSVERPDGSNFTLKIRSTKLEDSAMYFCASSSLGGDQPQHFGDGTRLSIL.

This clone was observed a few times. The V and J genes are TRBV7-9 and TRBJ1-6, with D perhaps TRBD1 (6 bases). Trimming stripped 4 bases from V and 8 bases from J, with 15 bases between. CDR3 length: 15 amino acids. Looked up from germline, CDR1 is SEHNR and CDR2 is FQNEAQ (reference sequence). The CDR3 region is CASSSTGTSDSPLHF. The CDR3 region has the DNA TGTGCCAGCAGCTCAACCGGGACATCGGATTCACCCCTCCACTTT. Drawing the rest from reference TRBV7-9 and TRBJ1-6, the complete variable domain is DTGVSQNPRHKITKRGQNVTFRCDPISEHNRLYWYRQTLGQGPEFLTYFQNEAQLEKSRLLSDRFSAERPKGSFSTLEIQRTEQGDSAMYLCASSSTGTSDSPLHFGNGTRLTVT.

The chain is built from TRBV11-3 and TRBJ2-1, with 7 bases that match TRBD2. The CDR3 has 15 amino acids. CDR1 is SGHNT and CDR2 is YENEEA in the germline V gene. J gave up 8 bases and V 1 base, and 8 bases lay outside the gene matches. CDR3 nucleotide sequence: TGTGCCAGCAGCTTAGTATCGACTAGCACCCATGAGCAGTTCTTC. The encoded protein is CASSLVSTSTHEQFF.

The chain joins TRBV7-9 to TRBJ1-4, with D unclear. Germline V gives CDR1 SEHNR, CDR2 FQNEAQ (reference sequence). The CDR3 consists of 14 residues. V lost 4 bases and J lost 8, with 14 bases in between. This CDR3 is CASSSLGEGEKLFF. CDR3 bases: TGTGCCAGCAGCTCCCTCGGGGAGGGAGAAAAACTGTTTTTT.

The chain carries TRBV15 and TRBJ1-1, with D possibly matching TRBD1 (6 bases). This CDR3 is built from 19 residues. Trimming shortened V by 3 bases and J by 2 bases, and 25 bases separated the two germline ends. CDR1 and CDR2 from the germline V gene are LNHNV and YYDKDF (reference sequence). The CDR3 reads CATSREGGGHLSLNTEAFF. The CDR3 DNA sequence: TGTGCCACCAGCAGGGAGGGCGGGGGGCATTTGAGTTTAAACACTGAAGCTTTCTTT.

The chain combines TRBV5-5 with TRBJ1-2; D possibly corresponds to TRBD1 (5 bases). The CDR3 extends over 13 amino acids. V was cut by 3 bases and J by 6 bases, with 12 bases left in between. Germline assignment: CDR1 SGHKS and CDR2 YYEKEE (reference sequence). The chain's CDR3 is CASSYSGGDGYTF. DNA for the CDR3: TGTGCCAGCAGCTATAGCGGGGGAGATGGCTACACCTTC.

The CDR3 nucleotides read TGTGCTAGTGGCTCAGGCGGGCGTGAGACCCAGTACTTC. Amino acids: CASGSGGRETQYF. The chain joins TRBV12-5 to TRBJ2-5, with D perhaps TRBD2 (5 bases). Trimming pared 6 bases from V and 5 bases from J, leaving 13 bases between. In germline, CDR1 is LGHNT, CDR2 FRNRAP. This CDR3 contains 13 residues.

The chain uses TRBV6-5 and TRBJ2-2; tentatively, D is TRBD1 (6 bases). V was trimmed by 4 bases and J by 4 bases, leaving 10 bases between them. CDR1 MNHEY and CDR2 SVGAGI come from the germline V gene. This CDR3 has 14 amino acids. The CDR3: CASSSGDGTGELFF. As DNA, the CDR3 is TGTGCCAGCAGTTCAGGGGATGGCACCGGGGAGCTGTTTTTT.

V usage is TRBV25-1 and J usage is TRBJ2-5, with TRBD2 matching over 11 bases. Germline CDR1 reads MGHDK; CDR2 reads SYGVNS. With V trimmed by 6 bases and J by 3 bases, 6 bases remained unmatched. The length of the CDR3 is 15 residues. CDR3 in DNA: TGTGCCAGCAGCCCGGGACTAGCGGCAAAAGAGACCCAGTACTTC. It yields the protein CASSPGLAAKETQYF.

J is TRBJ1-6 and V is TRBV5-1, with D unclear. Germline V gives CDR1 SGHRS, CDR2 YFSETQ. This CDR3 comprises 14 residues. The V and J ends lost 2 bases and 0 bases respectively, with 3 bases between them. Written as DNA, the CDR3 is TGCGCCAGCAGCTTCAGCTCCTATAATTCACCCCTCCACTTT. It codes for CASSFSSYNSPLHF.

The chain uses TRBV27 and TRBJ2-7; D is possibly TRBD1 (6 bases). V was cut by 5 bases and J by 4 bases, with 15 bases left in between. The CDR3 is 14 amino acids. In germline, CDR1 is MNHEY, CDR2 SMNVEV (reference sequence). The CDR3 protein is CASSRAGTPYEQYF. DNA for the CDR3: TGTGCCAGCAGTCGGGCCGGGACACCATACGAGCAGTACTTC.

The J gene is TRBJ2-1, the V gene TRBV2; TRBD1 aligns across 7 bases. This CDR3 comprises 15 residues. CDR1 and CDR2 (germline): SNHLY, FYNNEI. Losses at the gene ends were 2 bases for V and 5 bases for J; bases not matched to a gene: 6. The CDR3 loop reads CASSELQGTDNEQFF. CDR3 in DNA: TGTGCCAGCAGTGAACTACAGGGGACGGACAATGAGCAGTTCTTC. Complete variable domain (other parts from reference TRBV2 and TRBJ2-1): EPEVTQTPSHQVTQMGQEVILRCVPISNHLYFYWYRQILGQKVEFLVSFYNNEISEKSEIFDDQFSVERPDGSNFTLKIRSTKLEDSAMYFCASSELQGTDNEQFFGPGTRLTVL.

This chain links TRBV7-2 with TRBJ2-3; possible D gene TRBD2, 5 bases. V was shortened by 3 bases and J by 3 bases, with 16 bases between the two germline ends. The CDR3 consists of 16 residues. From germline, CDR1 is SGHTA and CDR2 FQGNSA. CDR3 nucleotide sequence: TGTGCCAGCAGCTTCCCTCCGGGATCGAGGACAGATACGCAGTATTTT. Translating gives CASSFPPGSRTDTQYF.

The chain employs TRBV27 and TRBJ1-6; possible D gene TRBD1, 5 bases. CDR3 length equals 16 residues. CDR1 and CDR2 (germline): MNHEY, SMNVEV (reference sequence). Trimming left V 7 bases short and J 0 bases short, with 13 bases between. The CDR3 sequence is CASKKGISSYNSPLHF. The CDR3 coding sequence is TGTGCCAGCAAGAAGGGGATCAGCTCCTATAATTCACCCCTCCACTTT.

The J gene is TRBJ2-1, the V gene TRBV4-2; possible D gene TRBD2, 5 bases. The CDR3 loop spans 15 amino acids. Per the germline V gene, CDR1 is LGHNA and CDR2 is YNFKEQ. Trimming removed 0 bases from V and 3 bases from J, with 9 bases in between. As DNA, the CDR3 is TGTGCCAGCAGCCAAGAAGCGGAAAGCTACAATGAGCAGTTCTTC. It encodes CASSQEAESYNEQFF.

This chain joins TRBV27 and TRBJ2-4; 7 nucleotides agree with TRBD2. Germline CDR1 MNHEY, CDR2 SMNVEV (reference sequence). This CDR3 has 12 amino acids. The V gene end was trimmed by 5 bases and the J gene end by 8 bases; junction bases not matched to a gene: 3. The CDR3 DNA reads TGTGCCAGCAGTGGGGGGGGTGACATTCAGTACTTC. It codes for CASSGGGDIQYF.

This rearrangement joins TRBV5-1 to TRBJ1-6; 12 nucleotides align to TRBD1. This CDR3 has 17 amino acids. CDR1 is SGHRS and CDR2 is YFSETQ in the germline V gene. V dropped 4 bases and J dropped 4; count of bases not matched to a gene: 6. The CDR3 spells CASSPGTGGRYNSPLHF. In DNA form, the CDR3 reads TGCGCCAGCAGCCCCGGGACAGGGGGCAGGTATAATTCACCCCTCCACTTT.

This clone has just one count. The DNA for the CDR3 is TGTGCCAGCAGCTTGGACAGGGTGGGCACTGAAGCTTTCTTT. The encoded protein is CASSLDRVGTEAFF. The chain links TRBV5-8 to TRBJ1-1; TRBD1 might be the D (6 bases). The CDR3 runs 14 residues. Trimming pared 0 bases from V and 4 bases from J, leaving 10 bases between. Germline V gene lookup returns CDR1 SGHTS and CDR2 YDEGEE.

The chain uses TRBV5-4 and TRBJ1-1; 8 bases line up with TRBD1. The CDR3 runs to 14 residues. V lost 4 bases, J lost 1 base, and 3 bases stayed unmatched. Germline V gene sequence: CDR1 SGHNT, CDR2 YYREEE (reference sequence). In nucleotides, the CDR3 is TGTGCCAGCAGCCCAGGACAGGGGAACACTGAAGCTTTCTTT. This codes for CASSPGQGNTEAFF.